Below are 12 T cell receptor beta chains sequenced from a single sample in a study of blood T cells in healthy people across ages. Together with a sample-barcoded 5' primer, a J-beta primer mix was included in a second PCR lasting roughly 6 to 12 cycles. TCRdb reprocessed the 5' RACE reads with MiXCR, giving one entry per CDR3 protein. The repertoire includes roughly 800,000 distinct CDR3 sequences, just under 25% of them detected once, and 9.4% sits in the top ten. The sample also formed part of further work on T cells of mothers and their children.

Sequences were obtained from blood. The receptors were gathered from a boy aged 5-17 years in good health.

This clonotype has a handful of counts. V and J are TRBV28 and TRBJ1-4, with TRBD1 as a possible D gene (6 bases). The V end lost 3 bases, the J end lost 0 bases, and 20 bases lay between the germline ends. Per the germline V gene, CDR1 is MDHEN and CDR2 is SYDVKM. This CDR3 contains 19 residues. The CDR3 protein is CASSFLYRVGAATNEKLFF. The CDR3 DNA reads as TGTGCCAGCAGTTTTCTCTACAGGGTAGGAGCGGCAACTAATGAAAAACTGTTTTTT.

The rearrangement links TRBV2 to TRBJ2-3, with D tentatively TRBD1 (5 bases). Germline V lookup: CDR1 SNHLY, CDR2 FYNNEI. Trimming cost V 7 bases and J 8 bases, with 16 bases left between them. This CDR3 region has 13 residues. CDR3 protein: CASKGLQAGTQYF. CDR3 DNA sequence: TGTGCCAGCAAGGGGCTGCAGGCCGGTACGCAGTATTTT.

The CDR3 region is CASSLDLIDGYTF. The CDR3 nucleotides are TGTGCCAGCAGCTTAGATCTGATAGATGGCTACACCTTC. The chain uses TRBV11-2 and TRBJ1-2; D is ambiguous. This CDR3 has 13 residues. V lost 0 bases and J lost 6, with 8 bases in between. Germline CDR1 SGHAT, CDR2 FQNNGV.

This clonotype was observed a handful of times. The chain couples TRBV29-1 to TRBJ1-6, with D unresolved. CDR1 SQVTM and CDR2 ANQGSEA come from the germline V gene. This CDR3 is built from 13 residues. V was pared by 0 bases and J by 9 bases, with 9 bases between. CDR3 residues: CSVEDLRVSPLHF. The DNA for the CDR3 is TGCAGCGTTGAAGATCTGAGGGTTTCACCCCTCCACTTT.

The V gene is TRBV15, the J gene TRBJ1-5; the D gene is possibly TRBD1 (6 bases). The germline V gene has CDR1 LNHNV and CDR2 YYDKDF (reference sequence). V was trimmed by 4 bases and J by 10 bases, leaving 20 bases between them. The CDR3 has 15 residues. The CDR3 DNA reads as TGTGCCACCAGCATTCTACAGGGACCTAAATCCCCCCAGCATTTT. Protein product: CATSILQGPKSPQHF.

The sample holds a few counts of this clonotype. The V and J genes are TRBV11-2 and TRBJ2-6; 8 bases map to TRBD1. The junction had 4 bases not matched to a gene; V was cut back by 5 bases and J by 1 base. There are 16 residues in the CDR3. CDR1 is SGHAT and CDR2 is FQNNGV in the germline V gene. The CDR3 DNA is TGTGCCAGCAGCCCGGACAGGGTGTCTGGGGCCAACGTCCTGACTTTC. Translating gives CASSPDRVSGANVLTF.

The rearrangement links TRBV6-5 to TRBJ1-2; no firm D call. This CDR3 is 15 amino acids long. Looked up from germline, CDR1 is MNHEY and CDR2 is SVGAGI. Trimming removed 4 bases from V and 8 bases from J, with 20 bases in between. The CDR3: CASSSVTEIQRGYTF. CDR3 coding DNA: TGTGCCAGCAGTTCCGTGACGGAGATCCAAAGGGGCTACACCTTC.

The J gene is TRBJ1-6, the V gene TRBV21-1; the D call in the table, TRBD1, was not verified against the DNA. TRBV21-1 has pseudogene status. This CDR3 has 15 amino acids. This chain's CDR3 is CASSGPGQGESPLHF. DNA for the CDR3: TGTGCCAGCAGCGGACCGGGACAGGGGGAATCACCCCTCCACTTT.

This chain uses TRBV20-1 with TRBJ2-5; TRBD2 agrees at 9 bases. This CDR3 spans 15 amino acids. Germline-derived CDR1 and CDR2 are DFQATT and SNEGSKA (reference sequence). V dropped 6 bases and J dropped 5; count of bases not matched to a gene: 13. The CDR3 reads CSAAIAGVRGETQYF. The CDR3, as DNA: TGCAGTGCCGCTATAGCGGGAGTCCGTGGGGAGACCCAGTACTTC.

This clonotype has a handful of counts. The V call is TRBV12-3 or TRBV12-4, the J call TRBJ2-7, with D perhaps TRBD2 (7 bases). V dropped 6 bases and J dropped 4 bases, with 19 bases sitting between them. The CDR3 runs to 15 residues. The CDR3 sequence is CASRLEGEGRYEQYF. The CDR3 DNA reads TGTGCCAGCAGGTTGGAGGGGGAGGGAAGATACGAGCAGTACTTC.

The chain employs TRBV4-1 and TRBJ2-1; the D gene is possibly TRBD2 (6 bases). Germline loops: CDR1 MGHRA, CDR2 YSYEKL. CDR3 size: 14 residues. V lost 4 bases to trimming and J lost 6 bases, with 13 bases between them. This CDR3 reads CASSLALAANEQFF. Here the CDR3 DNA reads TGCGCCAGCAGCCTTGCCTTAGCGGCCAATGAGCAGTTCTTC.

The chain carries TRBV9 and TRBJ1-1, with D unclear. V lost 0 bases to trimming and J lost 6 bases, with 12 bases between them. Germline CDR1 reads SGDLS; CDR2 reads YYNGEE. The CDR3 is made up of 14 amino acids. The DNA for the CDR3 is TGTGCCAGCAGCGTAGACGAGCCTGGGGCTGAAGCTTTCTTT. Translated, it gives CASSVDEPGAEAFF.